The 3 T cell receptor beta chains below were found in one sample sequenced in a study of T cell repertoires in cytomegalovirus infection. TCRdb recomputed calls from the reads with MiXCR, one row per CDR3 protein. The table includes hundreds of thousands of distinct CDR3 sequences, 11% detected once. The sample consisted of PBMCs. Receptors were obtained from a human donor in good health (CMV status not recorded). Some clones in this sample may be carry-over from other donors' samples.

This clonotype was detected many times. The chain joins TRBV7-2 to TRBJ2-1, with TRBD2 matching over 13 bases. CDR3 length: 16 residues. Unmatched junction bases numbered 8, after V lost 5 bases and J lost 7 bases. In germline, CDR1 is SGHTA, CDR2 FQGNSA. The CDR3: CASSPLTSGGRNEQFF. The CDR3 coding sequence is TGTGCCAGCAGCCCCTTGACTAGCGGGGGGAGGAATGAGCAGTTCTTC.

This clonotype was observed many times. The rearrangement links TRBV5-4 to TRBJ1-4; TRBD1 aligns across 7 bases. Germline V gene sequence: CDR1 SGHNT, CDR2 YYREEE (reference sequence). The CDR3 runs to 15 residues. Trimming cost V 1 base and J 5 bases; bases outside gene matches: 5. DNA for the CDR3: TGTGCCAGCAGCTTGCGGGGACAGCGGAATGAAAAACTGTTTTTT. It specifies CASSLRGQRNEKLFF.

This clonotype was observed many times. The rearrangement uses TRBV7-3 and TRBJ1-1; 8 bases match TRBD1. The CDR3 covers 13 residues. Germline V gives CDR1 SGHTA, CDR2 FQGTGA. The V segment lost 3 bases and the J segment 4 bases; nucleotides outside the gene matches: 1. In DNA, the CDR3 is TGTGCCAGCAGCTTCCAGGGGGCCACTGAAGCTTTCTTT. It is translated as CASSFQGATEAFF.